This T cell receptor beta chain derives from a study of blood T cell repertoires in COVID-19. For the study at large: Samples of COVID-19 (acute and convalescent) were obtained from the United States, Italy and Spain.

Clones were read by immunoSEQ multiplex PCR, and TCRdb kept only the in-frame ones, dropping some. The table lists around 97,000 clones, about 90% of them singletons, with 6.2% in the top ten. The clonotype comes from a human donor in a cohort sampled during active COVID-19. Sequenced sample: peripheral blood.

CDR3 DNA: TGCGCCAGCAGCTTTACTAGGGACAGTACCTACGAGCAGTACTTC. It codes for CASSFTRDSTYEQYF. The chain links TRBV5-1 to TRBJ2-7; 7 nucleotides align to TRBD1. Trimming removed 2 bases from V and 2 bases from J; junction bases left unmatched: 7. Germline V gives CDR1 SGHRS, CDR2 YFSETQ. CDR3 length: 15 amino acids.